The text below deals with one TCR beta chain. Its antigen is not identified. The sample belongs to a study of shared clonotypes between healthy human individuals. CD45RO-negative CD8 cells positively selected for CCR7 made up the naive population, which excluded terminally differentiated effector memory CD45RA+ cells. The length of the CDR3 is 16 residues. The V and J ends lost 1 base and 2 bases respectively, with 15 bases between them. Germline V gene lookup returns CDR1 SGHTA and CDR2 FQGTGA. The study's findings and limits: Memory subsets generally showed smaller estimated richness than naive subsets did.

Clones were sequenced by immunoSEQ multiplex PCR, and TCRdb holds only the in-frame ones, with some missing. The sample has 2 million to 2.5 million clones, 85% to 95% seen once. Sequenced input: naive CD8+ T cells from PBMCs. This chain uses TRBV7-3 with TRBJ2-7; TRBD2 might be the D (6 bases). This TCR was sampled from a man between 18 and 29 years old in good health. Some clones in this sample may be carry-over from other donors' samples. DNA of the CDR3: TGTGCCAGCAGCTTAATGAAAGGAGGGGACGCCTACGAGCAGTACTTC. Translated: CASSLMKGGDAYEQYF.